This TCR beta chain was sequenced during a study of T cell changes during pregnancy in multiple sclerosis. This CDR3 contains 13 residues. The ends were cut back, 0 bases at V and 7 bases at J, with 9 bases in the middle. Germline V gene lookup returns CDR1 LNHNV and CDR2 YYDKDF (reference sequence). Sequencing was performed with immunoSEQ multiplex PCR; in TCRdb, only in-frame clones are kept and a portion is missing. This table holds 29,000 or so clones, 75% to 90% found once. Sequencing was performed on CD8+ T cells from peripheral blood mononuclear cells, taken after pregnancy. The sequence derives from a female donor with multiple sclerosis, enrolled in a pregnancy study. This chain joins TRBV15 and TRBJ2-5; D gene uncertain. The CDR3 loop is CATSRENRGTQYF. As DNA, the CDR3 is TGTGCCACCAGCAGAGAAAATCGAGGGACCCAGTACTTC.